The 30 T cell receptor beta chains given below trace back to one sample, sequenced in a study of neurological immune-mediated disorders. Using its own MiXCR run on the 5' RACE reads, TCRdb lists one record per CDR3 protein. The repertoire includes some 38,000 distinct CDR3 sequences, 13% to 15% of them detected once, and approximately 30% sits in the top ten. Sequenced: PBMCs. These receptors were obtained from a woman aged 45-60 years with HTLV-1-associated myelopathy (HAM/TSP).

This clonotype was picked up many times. The DNA of the CDR3 is TGCGCCAGCAGCCAACTCGGGCTGGGGCGCGACGAGCAGTACTTC. Translating it yields CASSQLGLGRDEQYF. The gene calls are TRBV4-3 and TRBJ2-7; possibly TRBD1 for D (5 bases). This CDR3 is 15 amino acids long. Germline loops: CDR1 LGHNA, CDR2 YSLEER. Trimming removed 2 bases from V and 5 bases from J, with 16 bases in between.

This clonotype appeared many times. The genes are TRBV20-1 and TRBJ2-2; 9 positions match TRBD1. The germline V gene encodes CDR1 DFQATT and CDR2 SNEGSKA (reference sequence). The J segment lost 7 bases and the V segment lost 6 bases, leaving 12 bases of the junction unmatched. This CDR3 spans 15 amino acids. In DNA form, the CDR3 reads TGCAGTGCCCCGCTCCCGGACAGGGGAGGCGGGGAGCTGTTTTTT. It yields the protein CSAPLPDRGGGELFF.

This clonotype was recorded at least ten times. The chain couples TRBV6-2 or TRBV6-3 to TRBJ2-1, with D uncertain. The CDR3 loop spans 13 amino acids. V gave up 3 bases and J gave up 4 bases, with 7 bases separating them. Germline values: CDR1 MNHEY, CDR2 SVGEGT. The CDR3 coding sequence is TGTGCCAGCAGTTATAATCAGTACAATGAGCAGTTCTTC. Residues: CASSYNQYNEQFF.

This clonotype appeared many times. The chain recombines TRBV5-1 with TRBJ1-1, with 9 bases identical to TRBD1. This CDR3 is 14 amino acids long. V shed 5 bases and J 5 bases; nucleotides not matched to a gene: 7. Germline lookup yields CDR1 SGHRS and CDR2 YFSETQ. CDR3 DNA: TGCGCCAGCAGTAGGGGACAGGGAGGAACTGAAGCTTTCTTT. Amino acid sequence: CASSRGQGGTEAFF.

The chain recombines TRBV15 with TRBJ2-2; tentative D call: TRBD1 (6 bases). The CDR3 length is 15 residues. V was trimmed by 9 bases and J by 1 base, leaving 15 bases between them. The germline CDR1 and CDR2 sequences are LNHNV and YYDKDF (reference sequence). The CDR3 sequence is CATTGTSMNTGELFF. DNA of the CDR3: TGTGCCACTACCGGGACATCTATGAACACCGGGGAGCTGTTTTTT.

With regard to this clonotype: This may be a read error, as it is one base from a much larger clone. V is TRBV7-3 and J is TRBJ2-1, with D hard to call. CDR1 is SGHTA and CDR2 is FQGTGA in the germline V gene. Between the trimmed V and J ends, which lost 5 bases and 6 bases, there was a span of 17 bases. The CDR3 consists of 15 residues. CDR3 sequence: CASSPEWARVNEQFF. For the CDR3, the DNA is TGTGCCAGCAGCCCGGAGTGGGCAAGGGTCAATGAGCAGTTCTTC.

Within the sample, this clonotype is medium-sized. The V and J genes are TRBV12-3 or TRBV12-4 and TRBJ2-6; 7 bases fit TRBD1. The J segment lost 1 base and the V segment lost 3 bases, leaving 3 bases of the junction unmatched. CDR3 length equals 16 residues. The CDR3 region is CASSFQGESGANVLTF. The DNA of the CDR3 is TGTGCCAGCAGTTTCCAGGGGGAGTCTGGGGCCAACGTCCTGACTTTC.

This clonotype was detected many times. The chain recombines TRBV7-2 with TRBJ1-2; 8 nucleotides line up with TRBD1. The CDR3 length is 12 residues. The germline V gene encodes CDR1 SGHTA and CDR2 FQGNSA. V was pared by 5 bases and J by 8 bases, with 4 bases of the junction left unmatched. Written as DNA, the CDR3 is TGTGCCAGCAGCCCAGGGGGCGGGGGCTACACCTTC. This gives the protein CASSPGGGGYTF. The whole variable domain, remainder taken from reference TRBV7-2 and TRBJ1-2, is GAGVSQSPSNKVTEKGKDVELRCDPISGHTALYWYRQSLGQGLEFLIYFQGNSAPDKSGLPSDRFSAERTGGSVSTLTIQRTQQEDSAVYLCASSPGGGGYTFGSGTRLTVV.

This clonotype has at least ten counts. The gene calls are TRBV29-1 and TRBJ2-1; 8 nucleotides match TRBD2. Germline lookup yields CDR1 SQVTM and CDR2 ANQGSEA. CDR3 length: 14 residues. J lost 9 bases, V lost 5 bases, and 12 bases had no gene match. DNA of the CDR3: TGCAGCGTTTGGCTCGGGGGGGACCGCGGTGAGCAGTTCTTC. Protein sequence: CSVWLGGDRGEQFF.

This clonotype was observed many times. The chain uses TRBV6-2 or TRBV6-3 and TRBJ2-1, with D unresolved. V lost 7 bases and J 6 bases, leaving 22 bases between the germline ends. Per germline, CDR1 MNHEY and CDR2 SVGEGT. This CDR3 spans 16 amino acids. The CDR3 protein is CASISKAIPSGNEQFF. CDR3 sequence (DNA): TGTGCCAGCATCTCCAAGGCTATCCCCTCGGGCAATGAGCAGTTCTTC.

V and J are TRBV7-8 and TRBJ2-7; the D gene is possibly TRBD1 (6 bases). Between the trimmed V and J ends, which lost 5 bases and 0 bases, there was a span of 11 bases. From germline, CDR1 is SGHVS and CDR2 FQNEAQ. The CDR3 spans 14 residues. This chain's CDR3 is CASSIRDTSYEQYF. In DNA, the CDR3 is TGTGCCAGCAGCATCAGGGACACCTCCTACGAGCAGTACTTC.

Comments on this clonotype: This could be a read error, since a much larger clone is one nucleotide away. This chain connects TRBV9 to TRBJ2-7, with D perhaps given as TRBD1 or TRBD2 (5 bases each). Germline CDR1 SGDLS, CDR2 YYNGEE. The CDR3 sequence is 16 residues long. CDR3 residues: CASSVGPSGSGYEQHF. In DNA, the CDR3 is TGTGCCAGCAGCGTAGGTCCCTCAGGGAGTGGCTACGAGCAGCACTTC.

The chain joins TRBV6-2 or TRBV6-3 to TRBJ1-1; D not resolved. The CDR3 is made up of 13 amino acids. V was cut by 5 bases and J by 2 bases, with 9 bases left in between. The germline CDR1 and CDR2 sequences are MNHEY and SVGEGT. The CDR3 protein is CASSESTNTEAFF. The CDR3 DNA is TGTGCCAGCAGTGAGTCTACCAACACTGAAGCTTTCTTT.

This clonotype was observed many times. CDR3 residues: CASSVDGLNTGELFF. CDR3 in DNA: TGTGCCAGCAGTGTTGACGGATTGAACACCGGGGAGCTGTTTTTT. The chain couples TRBV2 to TRBJ2-2; D call uncertain. The CDR3 has 15 amino acids. Germline CDR1 reads SNHLY; CDR2 reads FYNNEI. Deletions cut 4 bases from V and 1 base from J, with 10 bases between.

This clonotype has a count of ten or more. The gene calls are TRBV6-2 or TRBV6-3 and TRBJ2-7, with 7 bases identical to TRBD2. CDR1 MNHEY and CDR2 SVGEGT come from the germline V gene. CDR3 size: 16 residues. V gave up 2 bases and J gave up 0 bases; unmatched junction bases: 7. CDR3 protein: CASSYVTSPRSYEQYF. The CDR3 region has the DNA TGTGCCAGCAGTTACGTGACTAGCCCGCGCTCCTACGAGCAGTACTTC.

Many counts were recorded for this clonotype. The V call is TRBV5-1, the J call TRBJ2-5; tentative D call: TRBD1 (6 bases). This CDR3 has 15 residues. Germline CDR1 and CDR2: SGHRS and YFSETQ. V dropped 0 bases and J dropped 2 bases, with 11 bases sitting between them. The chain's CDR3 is CASSLEGTRQETQYF. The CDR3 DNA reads TGCGCCAGCAGCTTGGAGGGGACACGACAAGAGACCCAGTACTTC.

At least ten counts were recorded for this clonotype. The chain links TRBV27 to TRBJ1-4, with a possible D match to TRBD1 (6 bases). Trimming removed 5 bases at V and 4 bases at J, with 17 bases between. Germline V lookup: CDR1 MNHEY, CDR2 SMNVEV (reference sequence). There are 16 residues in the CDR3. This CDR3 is CASSPSTGNFNEKLFF. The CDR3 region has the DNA TGTGCCAGCAGTCCCTCGACAGGAAACTTTAATGAAAAACTGTTTTTT.

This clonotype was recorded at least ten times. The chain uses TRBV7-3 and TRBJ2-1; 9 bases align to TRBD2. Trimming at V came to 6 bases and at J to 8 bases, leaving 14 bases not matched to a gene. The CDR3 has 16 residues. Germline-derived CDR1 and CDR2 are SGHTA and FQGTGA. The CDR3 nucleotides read TGTGCCAGCAGGGGGGAGCCCGGGACTAGCATCGATGAGCAGTTCTTC. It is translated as CASRGEPGTSIDEQFF.

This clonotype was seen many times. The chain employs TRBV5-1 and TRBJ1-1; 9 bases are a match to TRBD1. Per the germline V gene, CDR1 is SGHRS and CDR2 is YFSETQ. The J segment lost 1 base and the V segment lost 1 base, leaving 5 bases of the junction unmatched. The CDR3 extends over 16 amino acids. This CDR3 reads CASSLPGQGTNTEAFF. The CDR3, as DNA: TGCGCCAGCAGCTTGCCGGGACAGGGAACGAACACTGAAGCTTTCTTT.

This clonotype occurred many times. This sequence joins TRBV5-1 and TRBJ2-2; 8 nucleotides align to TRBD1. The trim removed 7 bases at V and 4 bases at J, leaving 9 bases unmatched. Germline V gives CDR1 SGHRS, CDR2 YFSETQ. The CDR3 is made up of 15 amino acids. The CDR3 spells CASRSQGERTGELFF. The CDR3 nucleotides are TGCGCCAGCCGATCACAGGGGGAGCGCACCGGGGAGCTGTTTTTT.

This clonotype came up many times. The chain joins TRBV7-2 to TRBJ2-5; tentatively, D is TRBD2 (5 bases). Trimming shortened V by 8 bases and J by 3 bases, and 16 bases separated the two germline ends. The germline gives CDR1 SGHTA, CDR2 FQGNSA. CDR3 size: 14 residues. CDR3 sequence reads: CASGANGLKETQYF. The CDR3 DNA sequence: TGTGCCAGCGGAGCAAACGGACTTAAAGAGACCCAGTACTTC.

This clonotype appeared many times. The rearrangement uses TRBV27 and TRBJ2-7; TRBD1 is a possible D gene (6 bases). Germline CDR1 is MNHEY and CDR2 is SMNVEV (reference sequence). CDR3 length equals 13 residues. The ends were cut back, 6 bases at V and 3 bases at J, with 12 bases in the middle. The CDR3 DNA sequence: TGTGCCAGCAGCCCGACAGGCGGCTACGAGCAGTACTTC. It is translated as CASSPTGGYEQYF.

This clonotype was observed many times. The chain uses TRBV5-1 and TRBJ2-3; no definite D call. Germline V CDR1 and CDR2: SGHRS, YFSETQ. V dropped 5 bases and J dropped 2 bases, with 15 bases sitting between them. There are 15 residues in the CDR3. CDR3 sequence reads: CASSSGQPSTDTQYF. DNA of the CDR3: TGCGCCAGCAGTAGTGGGCAGCCCTCCACAGATACGCAGTATTTT.

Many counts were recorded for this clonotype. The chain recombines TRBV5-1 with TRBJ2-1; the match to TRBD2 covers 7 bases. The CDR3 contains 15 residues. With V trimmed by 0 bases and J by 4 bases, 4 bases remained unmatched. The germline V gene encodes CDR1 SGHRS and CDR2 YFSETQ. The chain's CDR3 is CASSLEAGSYNEQFF. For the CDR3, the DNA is TGCGCCAGCAGCTTGGAAGCGGGGTCTTACAATGAGCAGTTCTTC.

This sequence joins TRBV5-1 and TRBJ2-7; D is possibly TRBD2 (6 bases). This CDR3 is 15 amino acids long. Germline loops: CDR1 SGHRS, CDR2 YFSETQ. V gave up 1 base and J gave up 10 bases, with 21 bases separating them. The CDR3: CASSLRPEGSSEQYF. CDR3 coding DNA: TGCGCCAGCAGCTTGCGCCCGGAGGGGTCCTCGGAACAGTACTTC. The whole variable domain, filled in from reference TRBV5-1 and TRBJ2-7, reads KAGVTQTPRYLIKTRGQQVTLSCSPISGHRSVSWYQQTPGQGLQFLFEYFSETQRNKGNFPGRFSGRQFSNSRSEMNVSTLELGDSALYLCASSLRPEGSSEQYFGPGTRLTVT.

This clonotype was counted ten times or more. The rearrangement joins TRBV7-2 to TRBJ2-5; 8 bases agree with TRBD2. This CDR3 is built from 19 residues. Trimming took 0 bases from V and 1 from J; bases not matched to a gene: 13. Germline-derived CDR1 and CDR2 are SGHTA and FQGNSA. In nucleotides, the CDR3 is TGTGCCAGCAGCTTAGCGCCTTCCCGGGGGGGCGGTGTCCAAGAGACCCAGTACTTC. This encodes CASSLAPSRGGGVQETQYF.

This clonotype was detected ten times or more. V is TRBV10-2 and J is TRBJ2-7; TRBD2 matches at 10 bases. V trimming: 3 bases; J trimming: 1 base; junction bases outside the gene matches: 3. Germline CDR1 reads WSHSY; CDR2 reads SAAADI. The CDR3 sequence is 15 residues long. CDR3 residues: CASSDSSGGSYEQYF. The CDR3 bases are TGCGCCAGCAGTGATAGTAGCGGGGGGTCCTACGAGCAGTACTTC.

The CDR3 region is CAWGTGLQGIAGANVLTF. The CDR3 DNA sequence: TGTGCCTGGGGGACAGGGCTACAGGGTATCGCTGGGGCCAACGTCCTGACTTTC. The V gene is TRBV30, the J gene TRBJ2-6; 9 nucleotides agree with TRBD1. This CDR3 region has 18 residues. The junction had 13 bases not matched to a gene; V was cut back by 5 bases and J by 2 bases. In germline, CDR1 is GTSNPN, CDR2 SVGIG (reference sequence).

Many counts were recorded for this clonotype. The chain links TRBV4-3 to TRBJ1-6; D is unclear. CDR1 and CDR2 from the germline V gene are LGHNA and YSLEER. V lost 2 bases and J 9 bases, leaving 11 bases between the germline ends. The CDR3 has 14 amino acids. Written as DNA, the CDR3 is TGCGCCAGCAGCCAACTCCCTTACAGTTCACCCCTCCACTTT. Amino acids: CASSQLPYSSPLHF.

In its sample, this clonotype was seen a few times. The CDR3 protein is CASSPDRSDQPQHF. CDR3 coding DNA: TGCGCCAGCAGCCCAGACAGGTCGGATCAGCCCCAGCATTTT. This sequence joins TRBV4-3 and TRBJ1-5, with D possibly TRBD1 on 6 matching bases. The V end lost 4 bases, the J end lost 5 bases, and 12 bases lay between the germline ends. The germline gives CDR1 LGHNA, CDR2 YSLEER. The CDR3 has 14 amino acids.